The rows below give T cell receptor beta chains drawn from one sample of a study of blood T cell repertoires in COVID-19. Measured with immunoSEQ multiplex PCR; TCRdb has only the in-frame clones, and not every one. Of around 300,000 clones in the sample, approximately 80% were seen once. Input material: peripheral blood. These receptors were obtained from a woman in her 50s with active or convalescent COVID-19. Both conserved end residues are part of each CDR3. A D gene is named only where the DNA matches it firmly. Expanded clones are given a class, and other clones once, few, many or no size at all.

V	size	J	D	CDR3	DNA
TRBV2	once	TRBJ2-3	TRBD2	CASKRASSGITDTQYF	TGTGCCAGCAAGAGGGCGTCTAGCGGGATAACAGATACGCAGTATTTT
TRBV2	NA	TRBJ2-7	NA	CASYWTAGISYEQYF	TGTGCCAGCTACTGGACGGCAGGGATCTCCTACGAGCAGTACTTC
TRBV25-1	NA	TRBJ1-4	TRBD1	CASSELGTGADTNEKLFF	TGTGCCAGCAGTGAATTGGGGACAGGGGCTGATACTAATGAAAAACTGTTTTTT
TRBV4-2	NA	TRBJ2-7	NA	CASSQDQLSGSYEQYF	TGTGCCAGCAGCCAAGATCAGCTTAGCGGTTCCTACGAGCAGTACTTC
TRBV5-1	NA	TRBJ2-5	NA	CASSSPPWTLGVETQYF	TGCGCCAGCAGCTCCCCGCCTTGGACCCTGGGAGTGGAGACCCAGTACTTC
TRBV6-5	NA	TRBJ1-1	TRBD1	CASSPQGQTHTEAFF	TGTGCCAGCAGTCCCCAGGGACAGACGCACACTGAAGCTTTCTTT
TRBV5-8	NA	TRBJ1-2	NA	CASSLDRANGYTF	TGTGCCAGCAGCTTGGACAGGGCTAATGGCTACACCTTC
TRBV9	NA	TRBJ2-1	NA	CASSVAGGNEQFF	TGTGCCAGCAGCGTAGCTGGAGGTAATGAGCAGTTCTTC
TRBV6-2/TRBV6-3	NA	TRBJ2-7	TRBD1	CASSNLGTGHEQYF	TGTGCCAGCAGCAACCTCGGGACAGGCCACGAGCAGTACTTC
TRBV7-8	NA	TRBJ1-1	TRBD1	CASSLAAGQKKLKTTEAFF	TGTGCCAGCAGCTTAGCCGCGGGACAGAAAAAGTTGAAGACCACTGAAGCTTTCTTT
TRBV6-2/TRBV6-3	NA	TRBJ2-1	NA	CASSYLHGGSGYNEQFF	TGTGCCAGCAGTTATCTTCACGGTGGTAGCGGTTACAATGAGCAGTTCTTC
TRBV29-1	NA	TRBJ2-1	NA	CSVEDSRVDEQFF	TGCAGCGTTGAAGATAGCAGGGTAGATGAGCAGTTCTTC
TRBV6-2/TRBV6-3	NA	TRBJ2-1	TRBD2	CASSSRPYSGTSGRDEQFF	TGTGCCAGCAGTAGTCGGCCTTACTCCGGGACTAGCGGGAGAGATGAGCAGTTCTTC
TRBV2	many	TRBJ2-7	NA	CASSEAEGSLYEQYF	TGTGCCAGCAGTGAAGCAGAGGGCTCACTCTACGAGCAGTACTTC
TRBV5-1	once	TRBJ1-1	TRBD1	CASSFAGGNTEAFF	TGCGCCAGCAGCTTCGCAGGGGGGAACACTGAAGCTTTCTTT
TRBV3-1/TRBV3-2	NA	TRBJ2-2	TRBD1	CASSLGQGATGELFF	TGTGCCAGCAGCCTAGGACAGGGGGCTACCGGGGAGCTGTTTTTT
TRBV7-9	NA	TRBJ1-5	NA	CASSLGRAGPQLGGPQHF	TGTGCCAGCAGCTTAGGAAGGGCAGGGCCTCAACTCGGGGGGCCCCAGCATTTT
TRBV18	NA	TRBJ2-5	NA	CASSPILQETQYF	TGTGCCAGCTCCCCAATCCTCCAAGAGACCCAGTACTTC
TRBV15	NA	TRBJ2-1	TRBD1	CATSRPGTGQFF	TGTGCCACCAGCAGACCCGGGACAGGGCAGTTCTTC
TRBV28	NA	TRBJ2-7	NA	CATQRRAPYEQYF	TGTGCCACCCAGCGGCGAGCGCCCTACGAGCAGTACTTC
TRBV5-8	NA	TRBJ2-7	TRBD2	CASSQGLAGSEQYF	TGTGCCAGCAGCCAGGGACTAGCGGGAAGCGAGCAGTACTTC
TRBV5-4	NA	TRBJ1-1	TRBD1	CASSPDRRVEAFF	TGTGCCAGCAGCCCGGACAGGCGCGTGGAAGCTTTCTTT
TRBV19	NA	TRBJ2-7	NA	CASSNIGQKNEQYF	TGTGCCAGTAGTAACATCGGACAGAAGAACGAGCAGTACTTC
TRBV5-1	NA	TRBJ2-7	NA	CASSDGGEQYF	TGCGCCAGCAGCGATGGGGGGGAGCAGTACTTC